The 30 T cell receptor beta chains below were found in one sample sequenced in a study of monozygotic twins with inflammatory bowel disease. Each CDR3 protein gets one entry in TCRdb, which reprocessed the 5' RACE reads and gives no DNA. The table gives 330,000 or so distinct CDR3 sequences; the top ten clones make up over 2% of it. The sample was blood. The receptors were gathered from a human donor with ulcerative colitis or Crohn's disease, or a healthy co-twin of an affected twin (not recorded which).

The chain has TRBV2 and TRBJ2-3; TCRdb reports TRBD2, a call that lacks DNA to check it against. CDR1 is SNHLY, CDR2 FYNNEI, per germline. The CDR3 totals 15 residues. The CDR3 spells CASRGLAGVTDTQYF.

The chain uses TRBV5-4 and TRBJ2-7; TCRdb's assignment of TRBD1 cannot be checked, as there is no DNA. Germline V gene lookup returns CDR1 SGHNT and CDR2 YYREEE (reference sequence). CDR3 length: 15 residues. CDR3: CASSWGGDIVYEQYF.

CDR3 sequence reads: CSARGGLETQYF. The chain carries TRBV20-1 and TRBJ2-5. The CDR3 has 12 amino acids. Looked up from germline, CDR1 is DFQATT and CDR2 is SNEGSKA (reference sequence).

The genes are TRBV15 and TRBJ2-2; lacking DNA, the TRBD2 call made by TCRdb goes unchecked. There are 14 residues in the CDR3. The germline V gene encodes CDR1 LNHNV and CDR2 YYDKDF (reference sequence). CDR3 residues: CATSRDSGGGELFF.

The V call is TRBV5-5, the J call TRBJ2-2. CDR3 length: 15 residues. Germline values: CDR1 SGHKS, CDR2 YYEKEE (reference sequence). CDR3 loop: CASSGLSTGTGELFF.

The V gene is TRBV20-1, the J gene TRBJ2-1; TCRdb designates TRBD2, a call that cannot be tested without DNA. The germline V gene encodes CDR1 DFQATT and CDR2 SNEGSKA (reference sequence). This CDR3 contains 15 residues. The CDR3 here is CSARPTSGRRYEQFF.

This chain joins TRBV7-9 and TRBJ2-3; the D gene TCRdb calls, TRBD1, cannot be checked with no DNA. The germline V gene encodes CDR1 SEHNR and CDR2 FQNEAQ (reference sequence). The CDR3 totals 15 residues. The CDR3 region is CASSLSAQGADTQYF.

V gene TRBV6-5 combines with J gene TRBJ2-7; TCRdb designates TRBD1, a call that cannot be tested without DNA. The germline CDR1 and CDR2 sequences are MNHEY and SVGAGI. There are 13 residues in the CDR3. The CDR3 loop is CASSYQGSDEQYF.

The chain carries TRBV27 and TRBJ2-1; checking the TCRdb D call of TRBD2 is not possible without DNA. CDR1 and CDR2 from the germline V gene are MNHEY and SMNVEV (reference sequence). The CDR3 sequence is 15 residues long. The CDR3 loop is CASSSLAGELNEQFF.

The chain carries TRBV27 and TRBJ1-6; TCRdb reports TRBD1, a call that lacks DNA to check it against. Germline assignment: CDR1 MNHEY and CDR2 SMNVEV (reference sequence). The CDR3 covers 14 residues. The CDR3 loop reads CASSLAGLRSPLHF.

This chain connects TRBV5-1 to TRBJ1-2. Per germline, CDR1 SGHRS and CDR2 YFSETQ. CDR3 size: 16 residues. The CDR3 sequence: CASSLVSGPSIYGYTF. Drawing the rest from reference TRBV5-1 and TRBJ1-2, the complete variable domain is KAGVTQTPRYLIKTRGQQVTLSCSPISGHRSVSWYQQTPGQGLQFLFEYFSETQRNKGNFPGRFSGRQFSNSRSEMNVSTLELGDSALYLCASSLVSGPSIYGYTFGSGTRLTVV.

The chain is built from TRBV28 and TRBJ1-1; the TCRdb call, TRBD1, lacks DNA for checking. Germline V lookup: CDR1 MDHEN, CDR2 SYDVKM. This CDR3 comprises 13 residues. CDR3 protein: CASSATGTTEAFF.

This chain connects TRBV25-1 to TRBJ2-7; TCRdb outputs TRBD2, but without DNA this stays unchecked. This CDR3 comprises 15 residues. Per germline, CDR1 MGHDK and CDR2 SYGVNS. The CDR3 sequence: CASSPSGGPTYEQYF.

The CDR3 sequence is CASSFGQGSGANVLTF. V gene TRBV6-1 combines with J gene TRBJ2-6. Germline V gene lookup returns CDR1 MNHNS and CDR2 SASEGT. CDR3 size: 16 residues.

The chain recombines TRBV28 with TRBJ2-3; TCRdb gives TRBD2 as the D gene, but with no DNA this cannot be confirmed. The CDR3 extends over 13 amino acids. Germline CDR1 MDHEN, CDR2 SYDVKM. CDR3 sequence: CASTGARSGTQYF.

The V call is TRBV25-1, the J call TRBJ1-1; TCRdb proposes TRBD1, but this gene call is untestable without DNA. CDR1 MGHDK and CDR2 SYGVNS come from the germline V gene. The length of the CDR3 is 15 residues. The CDR3 spells CASSDSGSGDTEAFF.

V gene TRBV12-3 or TRBV12-4 combines with J gene TRBJ2-1; TCRdb gives TRBD2 as the D gene, but with no DNA this cannot be confirmed. This CDR3 contains 16 residues. CDR3 loop: CASSLALTASGGAEFF.

Here the CDR3 reads CASNKAGSYNEQFF. V is TRBV7-2 and J is TRBJ2-1; TCRdb gives TRBD2 as the D gene, but with no DNA this cannot be confirmed. The CDR3 contains 14 residues. CDR1 and CDR2 (germline): SGHTA, FQGNSA.

The chain couples TRBV29-1 to TRBJ2-7; no DNA is available, so the TRBD2 call from TCRdb remains unchecked. The germline V gene has CDR1 SQVTM and CDR2 ANQGSEA. This CDR3 has 14 residues. The chain's CDR3 is CSVVGGGVRGEQYF.

The chain carries TRBV29-1 and TRBJ2-7; lacking DNA, the TRBD2 call made by TCRdb goes unchecked. The CDR3 loop spans 14 amino acids. Germline-derived CDR1 and CDR2 are SQVTM and ANQGSEA. CDR3: CSVSREARSYEQYF.

V is TRBV9 and J is TRBJ2-3; TCRdb calls TRBD2, which cannot be checked without DNA. Per the germline V gene, CDR1 is SGDLS and CDR2 is YYNGEE. The CDR3 consists of 18 residues. CDR3 loop: CASSAGTSGDASTDTQYF. The full variable domain, in which reference TRBV9 and TRBJ2-3 provide the parts outside the CDR3, is DSGVTQTPKHLITATGQRVTLRCSPRSGDLSVYWYQQSLDQGLQFLIQYYNGEERAKGNILERFSAQQFPDLHSELNLSSLELGDSALYFCASSAGTSGDASTDTQYFGPGTRLTVL.

This sequence joins TRBV29-1 and TRBJ2-7; the TRBD2 assignment by TCRdb is unverifiable without DNA. The CDR3 contains 13 residues. Germline assignment: CDR1 SQVTM and CDR2 ANQGSEA. CDR3 residues: CSVVAGGRGEQYF.

The chain links TRBV7-9 to TRBJ2-3; TCRdb picks TRBD1, but there is no DNA to check that call. This CDR3 has 16 residues. Germline-derived CDR1 and CDR2 are SEHNR and FQNEAQ (reference sequence). The CDR3 here is CASSPPSQGRMDTQYF.

The J gene is TRBJ1-3, the V gene TRBV5-8. The CDR3 is 15 amino acids. Germline-derived CDR1 and CDR2 are SGHTS and YDEGEE. The CDR3 loop is CASSLGAREGNTIYF.

V and J are TRBV20-1 and TRBJ1-2. This CDR3 comprises 13 residues. Germline V gives CDR1 DFQATT, CDR2 SNEGSKA (reference sequence). The CDR3 loop reads CSARDPGGYGYTF.

This sequence joins TRBV4-3 and TRBJ2-1; TCRdb picks TRBD1, but there is no DNA to check that call. CDR1 is LGHNA, CDR2 YSLEER, per germline. This CDR3 has 14 amino acids. CDR3: CASSQYRGANEQFF.

The CDR3 sequence: CASSQLGGQETQYF. The chain couples TRBV7-9 to TRBJ2-5; with no DNA, the TCRdb D assignment of TRBD1 cannot be verified. This CDR3 spans 14 amino acids. The germline CDR1 and CDR2 sequences are SEHNR and FQNEAQ (reference sequence).

This chain links TRBV5-1 with TRBJ2-2; TCRdb lists TRBD1, though no DNA is available to test this call. The CDR3 extends over 15 amino acids. Germline V CDR1 and CDR2: SGHRS, YFSETQ. This CDR3 is CASSLGTGSTGELFF.

The V and J genes are TRBV6-2 or TRBV6-3 and TRBJ1-6. The CDR3 covers 11 residues. Germline V gene lookup returns CDR1 MNHEY and CDR2 SVGEGT. Here the CDR3 reads CASSFGSPLHF.

The chain couples TRBV7-2 to TRBJ2-1; the D call from TCRdb, TRBD1, cannot be confirmed without DNA. The CDR3 has 15 amino acids. Germline V lookup: CDR1 SGHTA, CDR2 FQGNSA. CDR3 sequence: CASRLRGQGYNEQFF.